This T cell receptor (beta chain) was sequenced during a study of blood T cells in healthy people across ages. Study-wide findings and caveats: Any conclusive comparison of naive versus antigen-experienced cells was prevented by using unsorted PBMCs.

There are a few counts of this clonotype. Its target is not known. There are 14 residues in the CDR3. Germline V gene lookup returns CDR1 SEHNR and CDR2 FQNEAQ (reference sequence). V dropped 5 bases and J dropped 0 bases, with 11 bases sitting between them. A second roughly 6 to 12 cycle PCR used barcoded and J-beta primers. TCRdb reanalysed the 5' RACE reads using MiXCR and keeps one entry per CDR3 protein. The sample lists roughly 800,000 distinct CDR3 sequences, around a quarter occurring once. These data also featured in a second study, about T cells of mothers and their children.

The source material was blood. J is TRBJ2-7 and V is TRBV7-9, with D possibly TRBD1 on 5 matching bases. The receptor comes from a boy between 5 and 17 years old in good health. CDR3 protein: CASSPGYFSYEQYF. As DNA, the CDR3 is TGTGCCAGCAGCCCAGGGTATTTCTCCTACGAGCAGTACTTC.